These T cell receptor beta chains were read from a single sample in a study of cytomegalovirus exposure and HLA in healthy donors. Clones were read by immunoSEQ multiplex PCR, and TCRdb kept only the in-frame ones, dropping some. The table includes around 200,000 clones, around 79% detected once. Sequencing was performed on PBMCs. These TCRs come from a male donor in good health and CMV-seronegative. Both conserved end residues are part of each CDR3. The D gene is left open where the match is weak. Not all rows give a size; the values are once, few, many and, for expanded clones, a class.

CDR3: CASSRGETQYF
DNA: TGTGCCAGCAGCCGGGGAGAGACCCAGTACTTC
D: NA
V: TRBV11-3
size: once
J: TRBJ2-5

CDR3: CASSPTTFTGGYTF
DNA: TGTGCCAGCTCTCCGACCACGTTTACGGGTGGCTACACCTTC
D: NA
V: TRBV18
size: NA
J: TRBJ1-2

CDR3: CASSRTQGSYEQYF
DNA: TGTGCCAGCTCACGTACCCAGGGGTCCTACGAGCAGTACTTC
D: NA
V: TRBV18
size: once
J: TRBJ2-7

CDR3: CASSTGTGNYNNEQFF
DNA: TGTGCCAGTAGTACGGGGACAGGGAACTATAACAATGAGCAGTTCTTC
D: TRBD1
V: TRBV19
size: NA
J: TRBJ2-1

CDR3: CASSLTTISGANVLTF
DNA: TGTGCCAGCAGCTTGACTACCATCTCGGGGGCCAACGTCCTGACTTTC
D: NA
V: TRBV7-6
size: once
J: TRBJ2-6

CDR3: CASSPRRGEDEKLFF
DNA: TGTGCCAGCAGCCCCCGTCGGGGGGAGGATGAAAAACTGTTTTTT
D: NA
V: TRBV7-9
size: NA
J: TRBJ1-4

CDR3: CASRLPLGDTQYF
DNA: TGTGCCAGCAGGCTCCCACTAGGTGATACGCAGTATTTT
D: NA
V: TRBV6-1
size: NA
J: TRBJ2-3

CDR3: CASGLSGSTEAFF
DNA: TGTGCTAGTGGTTTGTCGGGGAGTACTGAAGCTTTCTTT
D: NA
V: TRBV12-5
size: NA
J: TRBJ1-1

CDR3: CASSSSGRNYNEQFF
DNA: TGTGCCAGCAGCTCTAGCGGGAGGAACTACAATGAGCAGTTCTTC
D: TRBD2
V: TRBV6-4
size: few
J: TRBJ2-1

CDR3: CASGSDNSNQPQHF
DNA: TGTGCCAGCGGGTCGGACAACTCTAATCAGCCCCAGCATTTT
D: NA
V: TRBV25-1
size: NA
J: TRBJ1-5

CDR3: CASCSGIRTEAFF
DNA: TGTGCCAGCTGTTCAGGGATTAGGACTGAAGCTTTCTTT
D: NA
V: TRBV2
size: once
J: TRBJ1-1

CDR3: CAWRRGQGLFGANVLTF
DNA: TGTGCCTGGCGACGGGGACAGGGACTTTTTGGGGCCAACGTCCTGACTTTC
D: TRBD1
V: TRBV30
size: NA
J: TRBJ2-6

CDR3: CASSPVSLTEAFF
DNA: TGTGCCAGCAGCCCTGTGAGCCTCACTGAAGCTTTCTTT
D: NA
V: TRBV7-3
size: once
J: TRBJ1-1

CDR3: CASSLGEGGTDTQYF
DNA: TGCGCCAGCAGCTTGGGGGAGGGGGGCACAGATACGCAGTATTTT
D: NA
V: TRBV5-1
size: few
J: TRBJ2-3

CDR3: CASRQQVAGGGETQYF
DNA: TGCGCCAGCAGGCAACAAGTAGCGGGGGGGGGTGAGACCCAGTACTTC
D: TRBD2
V: TRBV4-1
size: NA
J: TRBJ2-5

CDR3: CASSLGGGDNEQFF
DNA: TGTGCCAGCAGCTTAGGTGGGGGGGACAATGAGCAGTTCTTC
D: TRBD2
V: TRBV7-9
size: NA
J: TRBJ2-1

CDR3: CASSIQGASTEAFF
DNA: TGTGCCAGTAGTATACAGGGGGCAAGCACTGAAGCTTTCTTT
D: TRBD1
V: TRBV19
size: NA
J: TRBJ1-1

CDR3: CASSPATSGGTDTQYF
DNA: TGTGCCAGCTCACCCGCGACTAGCGGGGGCACAGATACGCAGTATTTT
D: TRBD2
V: TRBV18
size: once
J: TRBJ2-3

CDR3: CASRSGTASYEQYF
DNA: TGTGCCAGCAGGTCCGGGACAGCGTCCTACGAGCAGTACTTC
D: TRBD1
V: TRBV2
size: NA
J: TRBJ2-7

CDR3: CASSLRTGDEKLFF
DNA: TGTGCCAGCAGCTTGAGGACAGGGGATGAAAAACTGTTTTTT
D: TRBD1
V: TRBV5-5
size: NA
J: TRBJ1-4

CDR3: CASSWGTVTEAFF
DNA: TGTGCCAGCAGCTGGGGGACAGTCACTGAAGCTTTCTTT
D: TRBD1
V: TRBV5-6
size: once
J: TRBJ1-1

CDR3: CASRKADRTNEKLFF
DNA: TGTGCCAGCAGGAAAGCGGACAGGACTAATGAAAAACTGTTTTTT
D: NA
V: TRBV21-1
size: once
J: TRBJ1-4

CDR3: CASSPPAPTSGVYEQYF
DNA: TGTGCCAGCAGCCCCCCAGCCCCAACTAGCGGGGTTTACGAGCAGTACTTC
D: TRBD2
V: TRBV7-9
size: NA
J: TRBJ2-7

CDR3: CASSFIRRQGHEQYF
DNA: TGTGCCAGCAGCTTCATTCGGCGGCAGGGCCACGAGCAGTACTTC
D: NA
V: TRBV11-2
size: few
J: TRBJ2-7

CDR3: CASSLGGSQNEQYF
DNA: TGTGCCAGCAGCTTAGGGGGCAGTCAGAACGAGCAGTACTTC
D: NA
V: TRBV11-3
size: NA
J: TRBJ2-7

CDR3: CAIRKGTGEETQYF
DNA: TGTGCCATCAGGAAAGGGACAGGGGAAGAGACCCAGTACTTC
D: TRBD1
V: TRBV10-3
size: NA
J: TRBJ2-5

CDR3: CASSLGQFYGYTF
DNA: TGTGCCAGCAGCTTGGGACAGTTCTATGGCTACACCTTC
D: TRBD1
V: TRBV7-9
size: once
J: TRBJ1-2

CDR3: CASSNLYPGTGSIEQYF
DNA: TGTGCCAGCAGTAACCTATACCCCGGGACAGGGTCTATCGAGCAGTACTTC
D: TRBD1
V: TRBV28
size: NA
J: TRBJ2-7

CDR3: CASSSTGLAGFTDTQYF
DNA: TGTGCCAGCAGTTCCACCGGACTAGCAGGATTCACAGATACGCAGTATTTT
D: TRBD2
V: TRBV27
size: NA
J: TRBJ2-3

CDR3: CASSSRTGVNQPQHF
DNA: TGTGCCAGCAGCTCAAGGACAGGGGTCAATCAGCCCCAGCATTTT
D: TRBD1
V: TRBV11-2
size: NA
J: TRBJ1-5

CDR3: CASSLGHANTGELFF
DNA: TGTGCCAGCAGCTTGGGACACGCGAACACCGGGGAGCTGTTTTTT
D: NA
V: TRBV5-4
size: NA
J: TRBJ2-2

CDR3: CASSPPGHPKEQYF
DNA: TGTGCCAGCTCACCACCGGGACACCCCAAAGAGCAGTACTTC
D: NA
V: TRBV18
size: NA
J: TRBJ2-7

CDR3: CASSLGQQETQYF
DNA: TGTGCCAGCAGTTTGGGGCAGCAAGAGACCCAGTACTTC
D: NA
V: TRBV27
size: NA
J: TRBJ2-5

CDR3: CASSLVRGDEQFF
DNA: TGCGCCAGCAGCTTGGTAAGGGGTGATGAGCAGTTCTTC
D: NA
V: TRBV5-1
size: NA
J: TRBJ2-1

CDR3: CASSSGTGGMDEQFF
DNA: TGCGCCAGCAGCTCCGGGACAGGGGGTATGGATGAGCAGTTCTTC
D: TRBD1
V: TRBV5-1
size: NA
J: TRBJ2-1

CDR3: CASSLFTSGESYEQYF
DNA: TGTGCCAGCAGTTTATTTACTAGCGGGGAATCCTACGAGCAGTACTTC
D: TRBD2
V: TRBV27
size: NA
J: TRBJ2-7

CDR3: CASSYTTGPPNTEAFF
DNA: TGTGCCAGCAGTTACACAACAGGGCCCCCGAACACTGAAGCTTTCTTT
D: NA
V: TRBV6-5
size: NA
J: TRBJ1-1